Shown below are 2 T cell receptor beta chains from a single sample sequenced in a study of blood T cell repertoires in COVID-19. Using immunoSEQ multiplex PCR, the repertoire was profiled, and TCRdb retains in-frame clones only, with some absent. The sample consists of 150,000 to 200,000 clones, roughly 80% of them appearing once. Sequencing was done on a sample of peripheral blood. The receptors derive from a woman in her 30s with acute or convalescent COVID-19.

The chain couples TRBV15 to TRBJ1-1, with D uncertain. This CDR3 has 16 residues. The germline CDR1 and CDR2 sequences are LNHNV and YYDKDF (reference sequence). Trimming left V 0 bases short and J 1 base short, with 12 bases between. CDR3 protein: CATSRDIQAKNTEAFF. The CDR3, as DNA: TGTGCCACCAGCAGAGATATCCAGGCAAAGAACACTGAAGCTTTCTTT.

The chain uses TRBV5-1 and TRBJ1-3; 8 bases are a match to TRBD1. Germline CDR1 reads SGHRS; CDR2 reads YFSETQ. Unmatched junction bases numbered 4, after V lost 0 bases and J lost 2 bases. The CDR3 length is 16 residues. CDR3 in DNA: TGCGCCAGCAGCTTGGGGGACAGGAGAGCTGGAAACACCATATATTTT. As protein: CASSLGDRRAGNTIYF.